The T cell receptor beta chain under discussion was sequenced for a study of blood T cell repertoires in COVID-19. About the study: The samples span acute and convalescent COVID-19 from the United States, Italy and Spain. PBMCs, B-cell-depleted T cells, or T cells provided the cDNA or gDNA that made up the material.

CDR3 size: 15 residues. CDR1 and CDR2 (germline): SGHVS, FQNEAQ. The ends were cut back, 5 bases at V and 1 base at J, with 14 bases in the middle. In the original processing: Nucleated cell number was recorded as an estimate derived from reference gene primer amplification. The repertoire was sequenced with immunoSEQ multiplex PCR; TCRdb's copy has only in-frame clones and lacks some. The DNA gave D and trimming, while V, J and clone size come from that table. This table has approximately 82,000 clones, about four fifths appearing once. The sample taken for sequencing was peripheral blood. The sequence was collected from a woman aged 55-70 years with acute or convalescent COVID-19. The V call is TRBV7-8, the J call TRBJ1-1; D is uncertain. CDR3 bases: TGTGCCAGCAGCCCCTCGGGAATAGGGAACACTGAAGCTTTCTTT. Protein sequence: CASSPSGIGNTEAFF.